The rows below give T cell receptor beta chains drawn from one sample of a study of PD-L1 blockade in urothelial cancer. The method was immunoSEQ multiplex PCR; TCRdb's version includes in-frame clones alone and lacks a portion of them. The table has under 45,000 clones, over 65% seen once; the top ten hold roughly 18%. The specimen comprised PBMCs, sampled around atezolizumab (anti-PD-L1) treatment. These receptors were taken from a man aged 55 to 70 with urothelial cancer. CDR3s include the opening cysteine and the closing phenylalanine or tryptophan. A D gene is named only where the DNA matches it firmly. The size field is filled for only some rows; it gives once, few, many or a size class.

d_gene,v_gene,abundance,len,j_gene,CDR3aa,CDR3nt
TRBD1,TRBV19,NA,14,TRBJ1-4,CASTDRERGEKLFF,TGTGCCAGTACGGACAGGGAACGCGGTGAAAAACTGTTTTTT
TRBD1,TRBV5-8,NA,14,TRBJ2-7,CASSIQTGTYEQYF,TGTGCCAGCAGCATCCAGACAGGGACCTACGAGCAGTACTTC
NA,TRBV4-1,once,15,TRBJ2-7,CASSQAAVSSYEQYF,TGCGCCAGCAGCCAGGCGGCAGTGAGCTCCTACGAGCAGTACTTC
NA,TRBV15,NA,11,TRBJ2-1,CATSREDEQFF,TGTGCCACCAGCAGGGAGGATGAGCAGTTCTTC
NA,TRBV28,NA,17,TRBJ2-3,CASSFPLRRPPADTQYF,TGTGCCAGCAGTTTCCCTCTGAGGCGTCCCCCCGCAGATACGCAGTATTTT
TRBD1,TRBV6-5,NA,16,TRBJ1-4,CASSSGTGATNEKLFF,TGTGCCAGCAGTTCCGGGACAGGGGCAACTAATGAAAAACTGTTTTTT
NA,TRBV9,NA,14,TRBJ2-7,CASSPSWAGYEQYF,TGTGCCAGCAGCCCTAGTTGGGCGGGCTACGAGCAGTACTTC
TRBD1,TRBV2,NA,15,TRBJ1-1,CASPDRGMLNTEAFF,TGTGCCAGCCCTGACAGGGGCATGTTGAACACTGAAGCTTTCTTT
NA,TRBV2,NA,14,TRBJ2-5,CASSERQEQETQYF,TGTGCCAGCAGTGAAAGACAGGAACAAGAGACCCAGTACTTC
NA,TRBV27,NA,15,TRBJ2-7,CASSLRASLLRSEYF,TGTGCCAGCAGTTTAAGAGCGAGCCTACTACGATCGGAGTACTTC
TRBD1,TRBV9,NA,15,TRBJ1-2,CASSLGTGIDYGYTF,TGTGCCAGCAGCCTCGGGACAGGGATCGACTATGGCTACACCTTC
TRBD2,TRBV6-4,few,15,TRBJ2-3,CASSGTSGGTDTQYF,TGTGCCAGCAGTGGGACTAGCGGGGGCACAGATACGCAGTATTTT
TRBD1,TRBV5-1,NA,17,TRBJ2-5,CASSLDDRGLYQETQYF,TGCGCCAGCAGCTTGGACGACAGGGGTCTATACCAAGAGACCCAGTACTTC
NA,TRBV7-6,few,13,TRBJ1-1,CASSADSNTEAFF,TGTGCCAGCAGCGCCGACAGTAACACTGAAGCTTTCTTT
NA,TRBV7-6,NA,17,TRBJ2-7,CASSLLGFGQGISLQYF,NA
NA,TRBV4-1,NA,13,TRBJ1-4,CASSQEVGEKLFF,TGCGCCAGCAGCCAAGAGGTCGGGGAAAAACTGTTTTTT
TRBD1,TRBV19,NA,16,TRBJ1-5,CASTSWTTGADQPQHF,TGTGCCAGTACTTCGTGGACTACAGGGGCTGATCAGCCCCAGCATTTT
NA,TRBV18,NA,14,TRBJ2-7,CASSPSGDSYEQYF,TGTGCCAGCTCACCTTCGGGAGATTCCTACGAGCAGTACTTC
NA,TRBV15,NA,17,TRBJ1-5,CATSRVAGASIPQPQHF,TGTGCCACCAGCAGAGTGGCAGGGGCCTCCATCCCGCAGCCCCAGCATTTT
NA,TRBV19,NA,15,TRBJ1-6,CASSTQRGGNSPLHF,TGTGCCAGTAGTACCCAACGGGGGGGGAATTCACCCCTCCACTTT
NA,TRBV6-1,NA,12,TRBJ2-7,CASSPRTLAQYF,TGTGCCAGCAGTCCGCGTACCCTTGCGCAGTACTTC
NA,TRBV20-1,NA,11,TRBJ2-5,CSASSKETQYF,TGCAGTGCTAGTTCCAAAGAGACCCAGTACTTC
TRBD1,TRBV10-1,NA,14,TRBJ2-1,CASSESTRRDRRFF,TGCGCCAGCAGTGAGTCGACTCGTAGGGACAGGAGGTTCTTC
NA,TRBV27,NA,15,TRBJ1-6,CASRGASSYNSPLHF,TGTGCCAGCAGGGGGGCCAGCTCCTATAATTCACCCCTCCACTTT
TRBD1,TRBV19,NA,16,TRBJ1-3,CASSILDRALGNTIYF,TGTGCCAGTAGTATCCTCGACAGGGCCCTCGGAAACACCATATATTTT
TRBD1,TRBV5-1,NA,15,TRBJ2-7,CASSSSGTGGREQYF,TGCGCCAGCAGCTCTTCCGGGACAGGGGGTCGCGAGCAGTACTTC
NA,TRBV20-1,NA,11,TRBJ2-5,CSASRQATQYF,TGCAGTGCTAGTCGGCAGGCCACCCAGTACTTC
NA,TRBV1,NA,17,TRBJ2-5,CTSSQSGREHKQETQYF,TGCACCAGCAGCCAAAGCGGGAGGGAACATAAACAAGAGACCCAGTACTTC
NA,TRBV10-3,NA,13,TRBJ2-5,CAIRVDYQETQYF,TGTGCCATCAGGGTAGACTACCAAGAGACCCAGTACTTC
TRBD1,TRBV29-1,NA,13,TRBJ2-5,CSAEDRAQETQYF,TGCAGCGCCGAGGACAGGGCCCAAGAGACCCAGTACTTC
TRBD1,TRBV13,NA,12,TRBJ2-7,CASSSTGAEQYF,TGTGCCAGCAGCTCCACAGGGGCCGAGCAGTACTTC
TRBD1,TRBV27,NA,14,TRBJ2-7,CASSPTGEPYEQYF,TGTGCCAGCAGTCCGACAGGGGAACCCTACGAGCAGTACTTC